This T cell receptor beta chain came from a study of early T cells in non-severe SARS-CoV-2 infection. Germline lookup yields CDR1 SGHNT and CDR2 YYREEE (reference sequence). CDR3 size: 16 residues. V trimming: 4 bases; J trimming: 0 bases; junction bases outside the gene matches: 8. Study-wide results and limits: Anti-spike CD8 specificities were favored by VDJdb matching, whose results missed private and CD4 specificities.

With respect to this clonotype: Its antigen is undetermined.

TCRdb recomputed calls from the 5' RACE reads with MiXCR, one row per CDR3 protein. This sample yields about 31,000 distinct CDR3 sequences, of which about 5.7% are seen a single time; almost 6.5% belongs to the top ten. This receptor was obtained from an adult who was a healthcare worker with PCR-confirmed SARS-CoV-2 infection or an uninfected control (not recorded which). The chain links TRBV5-4 to TRBJ2-3; 7 bases are shared with TRBD2. Sequenced material: whole blood. The CDR3 DNA is TGTGCCAGCAGCCCGGGGGGAAGCGGAAGCACAGATACGCAGTATTTT. It yields the protein CASSPGGSGSTDTQYF.